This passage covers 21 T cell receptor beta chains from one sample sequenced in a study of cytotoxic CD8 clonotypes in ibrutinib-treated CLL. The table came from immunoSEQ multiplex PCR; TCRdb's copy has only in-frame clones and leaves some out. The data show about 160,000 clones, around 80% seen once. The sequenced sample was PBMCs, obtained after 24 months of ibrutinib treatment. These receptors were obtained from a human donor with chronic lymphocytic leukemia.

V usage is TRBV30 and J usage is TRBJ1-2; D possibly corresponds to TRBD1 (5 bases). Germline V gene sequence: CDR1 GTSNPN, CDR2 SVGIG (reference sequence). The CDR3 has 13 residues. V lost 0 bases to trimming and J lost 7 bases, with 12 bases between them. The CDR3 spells CAWSVWGGGGYTF. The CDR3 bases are TGTGCCTGGAGTGTGTGGGGGGGAGGTGGCTACACCTTC.

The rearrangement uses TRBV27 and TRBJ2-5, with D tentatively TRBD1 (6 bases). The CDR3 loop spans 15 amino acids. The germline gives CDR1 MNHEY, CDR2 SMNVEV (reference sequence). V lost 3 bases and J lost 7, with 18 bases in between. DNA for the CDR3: TGTGCCAGCAGTTTGTCAGGGGTCTCTTTGGTGACCCAGTACTTC. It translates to CASSLSGVSLVTQYF.

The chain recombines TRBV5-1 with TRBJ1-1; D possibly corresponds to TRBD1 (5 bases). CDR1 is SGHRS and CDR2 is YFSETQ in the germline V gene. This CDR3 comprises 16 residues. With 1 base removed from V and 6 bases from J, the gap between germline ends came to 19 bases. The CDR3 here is CASSLKFLSPGAEAFF. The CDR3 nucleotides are TGCGCCAGCAGCTTGAAGTTTCTCTCCCCGGGGGCTGAAGCTTTCTTT.

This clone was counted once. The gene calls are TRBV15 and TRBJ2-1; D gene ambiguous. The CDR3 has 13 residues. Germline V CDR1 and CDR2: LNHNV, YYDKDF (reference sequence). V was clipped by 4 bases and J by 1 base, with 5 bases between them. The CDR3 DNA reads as TGTGCCACCAGCATCCAATCCTACAATGAGCAGTTCTTC. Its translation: CATSIQSYNEQFF.

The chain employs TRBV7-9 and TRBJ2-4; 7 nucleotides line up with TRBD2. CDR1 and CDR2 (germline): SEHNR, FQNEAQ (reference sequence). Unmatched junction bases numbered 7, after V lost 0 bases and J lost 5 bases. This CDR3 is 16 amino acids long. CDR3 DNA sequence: TGTGCCAGCAGCTTAGCCGTCGGGGACTACCAAAACATTCAGTACTTC. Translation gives CASSLAVGDYQNIQYF.

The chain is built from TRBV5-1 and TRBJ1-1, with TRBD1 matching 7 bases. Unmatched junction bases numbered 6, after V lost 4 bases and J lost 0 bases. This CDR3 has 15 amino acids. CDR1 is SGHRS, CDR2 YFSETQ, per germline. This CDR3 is CASSRGQIMNTEAFF. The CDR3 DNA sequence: TGCGCCAGCAGCCGGGGACAGATCATGAACACTGAAGCTTTCTTT.

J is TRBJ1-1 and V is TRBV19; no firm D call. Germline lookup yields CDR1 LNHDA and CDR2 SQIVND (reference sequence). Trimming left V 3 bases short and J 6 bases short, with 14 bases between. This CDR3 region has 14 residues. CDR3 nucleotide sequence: TGTGCCAGTAGTATGGGGTTGGTCCCTGCTGAAGCTTTCTTT. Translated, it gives CASSMGLVPAEAFF.

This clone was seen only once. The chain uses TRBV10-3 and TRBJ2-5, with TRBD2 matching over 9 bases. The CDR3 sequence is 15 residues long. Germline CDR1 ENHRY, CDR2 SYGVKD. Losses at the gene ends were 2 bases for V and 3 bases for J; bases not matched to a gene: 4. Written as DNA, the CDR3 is TGTGCCATCAGTGAGCGACTAGCGGTTAAAGAGACCCAGTACTTC. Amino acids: CAISERLAVKETQYF.

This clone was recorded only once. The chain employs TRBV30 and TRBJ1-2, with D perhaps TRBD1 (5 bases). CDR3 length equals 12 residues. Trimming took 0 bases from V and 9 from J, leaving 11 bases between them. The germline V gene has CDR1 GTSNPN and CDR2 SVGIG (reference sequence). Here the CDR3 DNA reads TGTGCCTGGAGTGTAATTCAGGGCAGCTACACCTTC. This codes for CAWSVIQGSYTF.

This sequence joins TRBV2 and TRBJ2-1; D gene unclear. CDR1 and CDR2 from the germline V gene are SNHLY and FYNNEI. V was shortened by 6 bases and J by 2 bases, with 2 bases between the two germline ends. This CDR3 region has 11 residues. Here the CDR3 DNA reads TGTGCCAGCAGCCCCTACAATGAGCAGTTCTTC. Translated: CASSPYNEQFF.

The CDR3 reads CASSPSGSEQYF. The DNA for the CDR3 is TGTGCCAGCAGCCCCTCTGGTTCCGAGCAGTACTTC. The gene calls are TRBV6-6 and TRBJ2-7; D not resolved. V lost 6 bases and J lost 6, with 12 bases in between. CDR3 length: 12 residues. Germline-derived CDR1 and CDR2 are MNHNY and SVGAGI (reference sequence).

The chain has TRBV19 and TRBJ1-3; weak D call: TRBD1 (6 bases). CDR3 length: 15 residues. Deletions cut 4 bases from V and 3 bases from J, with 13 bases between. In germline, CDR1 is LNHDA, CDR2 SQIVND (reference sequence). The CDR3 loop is CASSTIQGGGNTIYF. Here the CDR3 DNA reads TGTGCCAGTAGTACGATACAGGGAGGTGGAAACACCATATATTTT. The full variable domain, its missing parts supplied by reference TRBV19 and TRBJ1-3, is DGGITQSPKYLFRKEGQNVTLSCEQNLNHDAMYWYRQDPGQGLRLIYYSQIVNDFQKGDIAEGYSVSREKKESFPLTVTSAQKNPTAFYLCASSTIQGGGNTIYFGEGSWLTVV.

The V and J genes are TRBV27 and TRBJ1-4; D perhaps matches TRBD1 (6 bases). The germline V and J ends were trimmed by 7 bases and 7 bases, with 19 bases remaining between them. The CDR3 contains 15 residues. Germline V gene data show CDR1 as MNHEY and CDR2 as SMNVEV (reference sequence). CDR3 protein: CASTEYGRDTEKLFF. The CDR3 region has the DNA TGTGCCAGCACCGAGTACGGGCGGGACACTGAAAAACTGTTTTTT.

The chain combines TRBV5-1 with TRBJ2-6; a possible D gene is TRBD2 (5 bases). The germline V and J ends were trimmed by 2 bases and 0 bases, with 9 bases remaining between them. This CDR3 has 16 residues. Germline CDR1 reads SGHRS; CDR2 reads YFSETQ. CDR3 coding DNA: TGCGCCAGCAGCTTAGCGGTAGTCTCTGGGGCCAACGTCCTGACTTTC. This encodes CASSLAVVSGANVLTF.

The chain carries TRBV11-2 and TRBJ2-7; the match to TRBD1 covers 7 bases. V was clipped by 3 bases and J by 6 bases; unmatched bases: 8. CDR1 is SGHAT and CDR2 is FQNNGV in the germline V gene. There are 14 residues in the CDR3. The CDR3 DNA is TGTGCCAGCAGCTTCGCCCCGACAGGGAGCGAGCAGTACTTC. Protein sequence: CASSFAPTGSEQYF.

The CDR3 loop reads CASSQRGGQGVYGYTF. The CDR3 coding sequence is TGTGCCAGCAGCCAGAGGGGGGGACAGGGAGTCTATGGCTACACCTTC. The chain links TRBV14 to TRBJ1-2, with 9 bases lining up with TRBD1. Germline CDR1 SGHDN, CDR2 FVKESK. V gave up 3 bases and J gave up 4 bases; unmatched junction bases: 9. The CDR3 is 16 amino acids.

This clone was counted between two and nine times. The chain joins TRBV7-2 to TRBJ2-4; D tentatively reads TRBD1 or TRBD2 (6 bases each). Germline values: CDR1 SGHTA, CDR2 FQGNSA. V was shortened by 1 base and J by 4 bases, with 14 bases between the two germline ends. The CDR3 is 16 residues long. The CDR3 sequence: CASSLGRGGQKNIQYF. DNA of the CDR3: TGTGCCAGCAGCTTAGGGCGTGGGGGGCAGAAAAACATTCAGTACTTC. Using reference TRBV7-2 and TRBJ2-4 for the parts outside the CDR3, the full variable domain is GAGVSQSPSNKVTEKGKDVELRCDPISGHTALYWYRQSLGQGLEFLIYFQGNSAPDKSGLPSDRFSAERTGGSVSTLTIQRTQQEDSAVYLCASSLGRGGQKNIQYFGAGTRLSVL.

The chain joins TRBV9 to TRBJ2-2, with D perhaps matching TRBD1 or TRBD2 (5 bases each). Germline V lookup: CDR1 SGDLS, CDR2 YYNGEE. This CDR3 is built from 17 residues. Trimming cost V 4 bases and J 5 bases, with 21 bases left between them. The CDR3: CASSPEARGSVTGELFF. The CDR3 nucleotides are TGTGCCAGCAGCCCCGAGGCCCGGGGCTCTGTGACCGGGGAGCTGTTTTTT. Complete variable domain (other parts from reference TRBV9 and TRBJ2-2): DSGVTQTPKHLITATGQRVTLRCSPRSGDLSVYWYQQSLDQGLQFLIQYYNGEERAKGNILERFSAQQFPDLHSELNLSSLELGDSALYFCASSPEARGSVTGELFFGEGSRLTVL.

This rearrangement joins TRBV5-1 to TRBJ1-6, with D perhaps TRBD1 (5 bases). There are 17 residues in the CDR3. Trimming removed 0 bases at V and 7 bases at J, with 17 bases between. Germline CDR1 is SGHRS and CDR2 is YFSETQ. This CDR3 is CASSLGGTGTANSPLHF. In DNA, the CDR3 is TGCGCCAGCAGCTTGGGGGGCACCGGGACGGCAAATTCACCCCTCCACTTT.

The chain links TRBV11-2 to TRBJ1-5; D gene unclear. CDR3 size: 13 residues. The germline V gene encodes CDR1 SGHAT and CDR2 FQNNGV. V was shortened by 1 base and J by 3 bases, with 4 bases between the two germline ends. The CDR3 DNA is TGTGCCAGCAGCTTAGGGACCAATCAGCCCCAGCATTTT. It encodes CASSLGTNQPQHF.

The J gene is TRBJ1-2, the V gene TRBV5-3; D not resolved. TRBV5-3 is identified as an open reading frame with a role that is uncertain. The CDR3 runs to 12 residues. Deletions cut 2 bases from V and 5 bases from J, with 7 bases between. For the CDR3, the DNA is TGTGCCAGAAGCTTCCCTAGGTATGGCTACACCTTC. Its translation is CARSFPRYGYTF.